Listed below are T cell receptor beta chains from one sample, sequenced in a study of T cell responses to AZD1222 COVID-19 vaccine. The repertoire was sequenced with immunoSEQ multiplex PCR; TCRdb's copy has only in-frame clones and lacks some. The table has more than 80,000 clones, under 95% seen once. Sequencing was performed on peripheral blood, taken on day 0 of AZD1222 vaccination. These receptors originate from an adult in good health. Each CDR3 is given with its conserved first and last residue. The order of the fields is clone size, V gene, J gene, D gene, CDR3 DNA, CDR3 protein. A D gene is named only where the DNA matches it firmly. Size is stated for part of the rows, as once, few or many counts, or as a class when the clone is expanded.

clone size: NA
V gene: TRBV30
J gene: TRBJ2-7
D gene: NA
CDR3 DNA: TGTGCCCGAGGCGGGATCTACGAGCAGTACTTC
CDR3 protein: CARGGIYEQYF

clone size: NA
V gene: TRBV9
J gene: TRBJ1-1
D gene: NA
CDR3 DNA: TGTGCCAGCAGCAGGGGTGGACCCACTGAAGCTTTCTTT
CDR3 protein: CASSRGGPTEAFF

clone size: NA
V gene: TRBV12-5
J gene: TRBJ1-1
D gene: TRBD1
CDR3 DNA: TGTGCTAGTGGGTCGACAGGGGTGAACACTGAAGCTTTCTTT
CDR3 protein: CASGSTGVNTEAFF

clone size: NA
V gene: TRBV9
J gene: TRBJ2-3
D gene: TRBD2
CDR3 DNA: TGTGCCAGCAGCGTAGTGGCTAGCGGGGGTGGAGATACGCAGTATTTT
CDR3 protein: CASSVVASGGGDTQYF

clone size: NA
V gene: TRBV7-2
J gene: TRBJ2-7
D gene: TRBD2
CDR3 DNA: TGTGCCAGCAGCTTAGTAGCGGGGGGGCTATACGAGCAGTACTTC
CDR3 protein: CASSLVAGGLYEQYF

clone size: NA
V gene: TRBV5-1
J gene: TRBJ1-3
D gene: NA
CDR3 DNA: TGCGCCAGCAGCCCGGGGACTCCCGCCTCTGGAAACACCATATATTTT
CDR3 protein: CASSPGTPASGNTIYF

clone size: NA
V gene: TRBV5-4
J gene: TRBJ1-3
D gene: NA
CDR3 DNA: TGTGCCAGCAGCTTGATCGGGGTTCTTGGAAACACCATATATTTT
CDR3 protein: CASSLIGVLGNTIYF

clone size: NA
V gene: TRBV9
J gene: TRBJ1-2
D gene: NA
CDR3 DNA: TGTGCCAGCAGGATGAACGGGGGGCCCGGCTACACCTTC
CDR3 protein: CASRMNGGPGYTF

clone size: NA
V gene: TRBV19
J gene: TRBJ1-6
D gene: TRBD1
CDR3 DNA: TGTGCCAGTAGGGGTTCCGGGACAGATAATTCACCCCTCCACTTT
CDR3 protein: CASRGSGTDNSPLHF

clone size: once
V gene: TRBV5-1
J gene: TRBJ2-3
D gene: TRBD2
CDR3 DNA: TGCGCCAGCAGCCCCGGGGGGGCCGGCACAGATACGCAGTATTTT
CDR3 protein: CASSPGGAGTDTQYF

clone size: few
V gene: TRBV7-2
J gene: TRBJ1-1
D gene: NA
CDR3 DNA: TGTGCCAGCAGCCAAAGTATCGGGACAAGTGGCACTGAAGCTTTCTTT
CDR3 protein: CASSQSIGTSGTEAFF

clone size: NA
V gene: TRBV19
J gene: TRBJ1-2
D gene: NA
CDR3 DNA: TGTGCCAGTAGTATTGAGGGCAGTTATTATGGCTACACCTTC
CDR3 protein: CASSIEGSYYGYTF

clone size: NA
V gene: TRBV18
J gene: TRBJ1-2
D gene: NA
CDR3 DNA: TGTGCCAGCTCACCTCCGGGCCTCCAAGACCCCAACTATGGCTACACCTTC
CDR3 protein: CASSPPGLQDPNYGYTF

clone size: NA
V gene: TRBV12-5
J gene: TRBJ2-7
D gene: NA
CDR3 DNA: TGTGCTAGTGGTTTGGGCAGGGGGGGCGAGCAGTACTTC
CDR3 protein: CASGLGRGGEQYF

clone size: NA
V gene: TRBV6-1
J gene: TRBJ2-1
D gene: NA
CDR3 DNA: TGTGCCAGCAGTGAACTTGGCAATGAGCAGTTCTTC
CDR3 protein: CASSELGNEQFF

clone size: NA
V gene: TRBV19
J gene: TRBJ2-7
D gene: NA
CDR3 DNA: TGTGCCAGTAGGGACAGCGGCTTGGGCGAGCAGTACTTC
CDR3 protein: CASRDSGLGEQYF